This TCR beta chain was identified in a study of blood T cell repertoires in COVID-19. Overall study: COVID-19 samples from acute and convalescent phases originated in the United States, Italy and Spain. Sample material is recorded as cDNA or gDNA derived from T cells, B-cell-depleted T cells, or PBMCs.

Shortly before study entry, within 2 weeks, exposed participants had met a COVID-19 case. The authors' processing: Reference gene primer amplification in the assay estimated nucleated cell counts. Sequencing was performed with immunoSEQ multiplex PCR; in TCRdb, only in-frame clones are kept and a portion is missing. V, J and clone size are those of that table, while D and trimming were read from the DNA. The sample holds about 430,000 clones, 88% seen once. With 3 bases removed from V and 5 bases from J, the gap between germline ends came to 10 bases. Germline lookup yields CDR1 GTSNPN and CDR2 SVGIG (reference sequence). CDR3 length: 12 residues. This clone came up a few times.

The sequence was collected from a woman aged 18-29 years who had been exposed to COVID-19. Source material: PBMCs or T cells enriched from blood (not recorded which). J is TRBJ1-1 and V is TRBV30; D may be TRBD1 (6 bases). The CDR3 coding sequence is TGTGCCTGGAGCGTCACAGGGACTGAAGCTTTCTTT. Translation: CAWSVTGTEAFF.